This T cell receptor beta chain was identified during a study of cytomegalovirus exposure and HLA in healthy donors. Study conclusions and caveats: Testing in vitro showed a few CMV-associated chains specific for CMV antigens. The study listed approximately 170 cytomegalovirus-associated TCR beta chains.

The PCR contained 60 Vbeta and 13 Jbeta primers. Sequenced by immunoSEQ multiplex PCR; TCRdb stores in-frame clones only, minus some. The sample holds 150,000 to 200,000 clones, about 79% seen once. This clone was seen only once. Its antigen is unidentified. V shed 3 bases and J 7 bases; nucleotides not matched to a gene: 4. The CDR3 extends over 14 amino acids. The germline V gene encodes CDR1 GTSNPN and CDR2 SVGIG (reference sequence). Sequenced sample: PBMCs. The chain is built from TRBV30 and TRBJ1-5, with 12 bases aligning to TRBD1. The TCR sequence derives from a woman aged 45-65 years in good health and CMV-seronegative. The CDR3 loop reads CAWRGQGARQPQHF. For the CDR3, the DNA is TGTGCCTGGAGGGGACAGGGGGCACGGCAGCCCCAGCATTTT.